This T cell receptor (beta chain) was recorded in a study of human T cells and chemical hapten exposure. General observations from the study: Alopecia affecting every donor means their immune response may not match healthy people's. There were significantly more large CDR3 similarity clusters among expanded TCRs than among controls.

Time point specified: patch test 3, about 24 weeks after DPC sensitization. Treatment here: therapeutic diphenylcyclopropenone sensitization with weekly scalp DPC. The CDR3 length is 16 residues. CDR1 is DFQATT and CDR2 is SNEGSKA in the germline V gene (reference sequence). The J segment lost 2 bases and the V segment lost 5 bases, leaving 13 bases of the junction unmatched. A single record per CDR3 protein comes from TCRdb applying MiXCR to the RACE reads. The sample holds about 190,000 distinct CDR3 sequences; more than 20% are singletons and the top ten take roughly 2.4%. This clonotype occurred many times. Its antigen is still unknown.

The clonotype was recovered from a woman aged 40-49 years with alopecia areata. Some clones in this sample may be carry-over from other donors' samples. The chain carries TRBV20-1 and TRBJ1-2, with 8 bases fitting TRBD1. The sequencing here drew on whole blood, taken in connection with sensitization to the hapten diphenylcyclopropenone (DPC). The CDR3 sequence: CSASGTGGGVNYGYTF. CDR3 bases: TGCAGTGCTTCCGGGACAGGAGGGGGGGTAAACTATGGCTACACCTTC.